This is a list of T cell receptor beta chains from one sample in a study of T cells in Graves' hyperthyroidism and ophthalmopathy. TCRdb re-analysed the multiplex PCR reads in MiXCR, keeping a single row per CDR3 protein. The repertoire holds a few hundred thousand distinct CDR3 sequences, with over 15% as singletons. Sequencing was done on a sample of blood. Every receptor here comes from a woman aged 18-29 years with Graves' ophthalmopathy. CDR3s include the opening cysteine and the closing phenylalanine or tryptophan. A D gene is named only where the DNA matches it firmly. Clone size is given for some rows only: seen once, a few or many times, or a class if the clone is expanded.

TRBD2	TRBV20-1	many	TRBJ2-7	CSARNLAGDYYEQYF	TGCAGTGCTAGAAACCTAGCGGGAGATTACTACGAGCAGTACTTC
TRBD2	TRBV13	-	TRBJ2-1	CASSVGEGSYNEQFF	TGTGCCAGCAGCGTAGGGGAGGGCTCCTACAATGAGCAGTTCTTC
-	TRBV6-1	-	TRBJ2-5	CASSLWREETQYF	TGTGCCAGCAGTCTTTGGCGGGAAGAGACCCAGTACTTC
TRBD2	TRBV20-1	many	TRBJ2-4	CSGAGGQRNIQYF	TGCAGTGGCGCGGGGGGGCAGAGAAACATTCAGTACTTC
TRBD1	TRBV24-1	-	TRBJ2-5	CATSDRGLGETQYF	TGTGCCACCAGTGACAGGGGGCTTGGGGAGACCCAGTACTTC
-	TRBV30	many	TRBJ1-1	CAWGQPNTEAFF	TGTGCCTGGGGACAGCCGAACACTGAAGCTTTCTTT
-	TRBV6-2/TRBV6-3	many	TRBJ1-1	CASSYSQGQIRNTEAFF	TGTGCCAGCAGTTACAGCCAGGGTCAGATCCGGAACACTGAAGCTTTCTTT
-	TRBV6-5	many	TRBJ2-7	CASSYSSKGAVEQYF	TGTGCCAGCAGTTACTCGTCGAAAGGGGCGGTCGAGCAGTACTTC
-	TRBV29-1	many	TRBJ2-3	CSVDGGRGAVDTQYF	TGCAGCGTTGACGGAGGGAGGGGGGCTGTCGATACGCAGTATTTT
TRBD2	TRBV7-8	many	TRBJ2-3	CASSLVSGASTDTQYF	TGTGCCAGCAGCTTAGTTAGCGGGGCCAGCACAGATACGCAGTATTTT
-	TRBV7-2	-	TRBJ1-6	CASSLEVRGAGGSPLHF	TGTGCCAGCAGCTTAGAAGTTCGGGGGGCCGGGGGTTCACCCCTCCACTTT
-	TRBV20-1	many	TRBJ1-1	CSATGHLEAFF	TGCAGTGCAACAGGACACCTTGAAGCTTTCTTT
-	TRBV13	few	TRBJ2-1	CASSLAPSGLDEQFF	TGTGCCAGCAGCTTAGCTCCATCAGGTCTCGATGAGCAGTTCTTC
-	TRBV3-1	many	TRBJ1-4	CASSADWSNEKLFF	TGTGCCAGCAGCGCGGACTGGTCGAATGAAAAACTGTTTTTT
-	TRBV7-2	-	TRBJ2-7	CASSLEGGGSYEQYF	TGTGCCAGCAGCTTAGAAGGGGGGGGTAGCTACGAGCAGTACTTC
-	TRBV7-9	-	TRBJ1-1	CASSRYRDPEAFF	TGTGCCAGCAGCCGATACAGGGACCCTGAAGCTTTCTTT
TRBD1	TRBV27	few	TRBJ2-3	CASSLRTGRTDTQYF	TGTGCCAGCAGTTTGCGGACAGGGAGAACAGATACGCAGTATTTT
TRBD2	TRBV27	-	TRBJ2-3	CASSLSEQGGEYTQYF	TGTGCCAGCAGTTTATCGGAGCAGGGAGGGGAGTATACGCAGTATTTT
TRBD1	TRBV5-1	few	TRBJ2-1	CASSLEGAINYNEQFF	TGCGCCAGCAGCTTGGAGGGGGCGATAAACTACAATGAGCAGTTCTTC
TRBD1	TRBV28	few	TRBJ1-5	CASSLGTGAGQPQHF	TGTGCCAGCAGTTTAGGGACAGGGGCCGGTCAGCCCCAGCATTTT
TRBD2	TRBV3-1	many	TRBJ2-5	CASSPPLANQETQYF	TGTGCCAGCAGCCCCCCACTAGCGAATCAAGAGACCCAGTACTTC
-	TRBV9	-	TRBJ2-7	CATKIRDGSYEQYF	TGTGCCACGAAAATCCGAGACGGATCCTACGAGCAGTACTTC